Presented here are 17 T cell receptor beta chains from one specimen sequenced in a study of blood T cells in healthy people across ages. For the second PCR, which ran for about 6 to 11 cycles, a sample-barcoded 5' primer and a J-beta primer mix were used. A single record per CDR3 protein comes from TCRdb applying MiXCR to the 5' RACE reads. This repertoire shows fewer than 2 million distinct CDR3 sequences, about two fifths found once; its top ten account for about 23%. Material: blood. These TCRs come from a human donor in good health.

This clonotype was counted only a few times. The chain links TRBV5-4 to TRBJ2-3; the D call may be TRBD1 or TRBD2 (5 bases each). The CDR3 sequence is 19 residues long. The germline CDR1 and CDR2 sequences are SGHNT and YYREEE (reference sequence). V gave up 4 bases and J gave up 0 bases, with 24 bases separating them. This chain's CDR3 is CASSGTTRRQTTSTDTQYF. The CDR3 nucleotides are TGTGCCAGCAGCGGCACCACCCGTCGACAGACTACTAGCACAGATACGCAGTATTTT.

The V call is TRBV5-6, the J call TRBJ2-7; unclear D gene. The CDR3 loop spans 13 amino acids. The ends were cut back, 1 base at V and 2 bases at J, with 7 bases in the middle. The V gene's germline CDR1 is SGHDT and CDR2 YYEEEE. The CDR3 DNA reads as TGTGCCAGCAGCTTGATAAGTCCCTACGAGCAGTACTTC. It is translated as CASSLISPYEQYF.

The chain links TRBV7-6 to TRBJ2-5; 7 positions match TRBD1. CDR3 length: 12 residues. Germline V CDR1 and CDR2: SGHVS, FNYEAQ. Trimming removed 5 bases from V and 7 bases from J; junction bases left unmatched: 4. The DNA of the CDR3 is TGTGCCAGCAGCCGGGACAGAGTGACCCAGTACTTC. This codes for CASSRDRVTQYF. The whole variable domain, remainder taken from reference TRBV7-6 and TRBJ2-5, is GAGVSQSPRYKVTKRGQDVALRCDPISGHVSLYWYRQALGQGPEFLTYFNYEAQQDKSGLPNDRFSAERPEGSISTLTIQRTEQRDSAMYRCASSRDRVTQYFGPGTRLLVL.

This clonotype was seen at least ten times. The DNA for the CDR3 is TGCGCCAGCAGCCCCGACGGGCAATATGGCTACACCTTC. Its translation is CASSPDGQYGYTF. The chain uses TRBV5-1 and TRBJ1-2; no clear D gene. The CDR3 is 13 amino acids. V lost 4 bases to trimming and J lost 5 bases, with 12 bases between them. Germline V CDR1 and CDR2: SGHRS, YFSETQ.

This sequence joins TRBV10-3 and TRBJ1-1; D is ambiguous. The CDR3 is made up of 14 amino acids. Germline V CDR1 and CDR2: ENHRY, SYGVKD. Trimming left V 11 bases short and J 1 base short, with 17 bases between. This chain's CDR3 is CASTADARNTEAFF. The CDR3 DNA reads as TGTGCCTCCACCGCCGACGCCAGGAACACTGAAGCTTTCTTT.

The rearrangement joins TRBV20-1 to TRBJ1-3, with D uncertain. The CDR3 sequence is 14 residues long. Trimming removed 5 bases from V and 0 bases from J, with 11 bases in between. Germline loops: CDR1 DFQATT, CDR2 SNEGSKA (reference sequence). This CDR3 is CSALTPSSGNTIYF. In nucleotides, the CDR3 is TGCAGTGCTCTTACACCCTCCTCTGGAAACACCATATATTTT.

The J gene is TRBJ2-7, the V gene TRBV7-4; maybe TRBD1 (5 bases). Per germline, CDR1 SGHVT and CDR2 SQSDAQ. The CDR3 contains 14 residues. Trimming took off 1 base at V and 0 bases at J, with 7 bases between the two ends. The CDR3 here is CASSLGTCSYEQYF. The CDR3 region has the DNA TGTGCCAGCAGCTTAGGGACATGCTCCTACGAGCAGTACTTC.

The chain recombines TRBV5-1 with TRBJ2-1; TRBD2 aligns across 8 bases. Germline values: CDR1 SGHRS, CDR2 YFSETQ. After removal of 4 bases from V and 0 bases from J, the junction contained 9 bases not matched to a gene. The CDR3 contains 17 residues. The CDR3 region has the DNA TGCGCCAGCAGCCCCCGGACTAGCACCAGCTCCTACAATGAGCAGTTCTTC. Translated: CASSPRTSTSSYNEQFF.

V is TRBV7-2 and J is TRBJ2-5, with 9 positions matching TRBD1. CDR3 length: 15 residues. Germline values: CDR1 SGHTA, CDR2 FQGNSA. Trimming removed 5 bases from V and 4 bases from J; junction bases left unmatched: 8. The CDR3 reads CASSPTVGQGETQYF. CDR3 sequence (DNA): TGTGCCAGCAGCCCGACGGTGGGACAGGGAGAGACCCAGTACTTC.

This clonotype turned up a few times. This chain links TRBV3-1 with TRBJ2-1; D possibly matches TRBD1 or TRBD2 (6 bases each). This CDR3 region has 15 residues. V was shortened by 1 base and J by 5 bases, with 12 bases between the two germline ends. Per the germline V gene, CDR1 is LGHDT and CDR2 is YNNKEL (reference sequence). The CDR3 reads CASSQAGGADNEQFF. The DNA for the CDR3 is TGTGCCAGCAGCCAAGCCGGGGGCGCCGACAATGAGCAGTTCTTC.

The chain uses TRBV20-1 and TRBJ1-3; D uncertain. Per germline, CDR1 DFQATT and CDR2 SNEGSKA (reference sequence). The length of the CDR3 is 13 residues. Trimming pared 4 bases from V and 1 base from J, leaving 8 bases between. As DNA, the CDR3 is TGCAGTGCTATTCGGGGATCTGGAAACACCATATATTTT. Translating it yields CSAIRGSGNTIYF.

The rearrangement uses TRBV2 and TRBJ2-3; the match to TRBD1 covers 7 bases. The V gene's germline CDR1 is SNHLY and CDR2 FYNNEI. V gave up 6 bases and J gave up 1 base; unmatched junction bases: 7. This CDR3 region has 15 residues. The DNA for the CDR3 is TGTGCCAGCAGAGACAGGGTGGTCGGCACAGATACGCAGTATTTT. Protein product: CASRDRVVGTDTQYF.

This clonotype was seen more than once but under ten times. The chain carries TRBV20-1 and TRBJ2-5; possible D gene TRBD1, 5 bases. The V gene's germline CDR1 is DFQATT and CDR2 SNEGSKA (reference sequence). This CDR3 contains 13 residues. V gave up 0 bases and J gave up 5 bases, with 10 bases separating them. CDR3 protein: CSARDAGWETQYF. In DNA form, the CDR3 reads TGCAGTGCTAGAGATGCAGGGTGGGAGACCCAGTACTTC.

The chain has TRBV5-1 and TRBJ1-2; D is undetermined. The CDR3 has 12 amino acids. Trimming removed 4 bases from V and 8 bases from J, with 12 bases in between. Per germline, CDR1 SGHRS and CDR2 YFSETQ. Here the CDR3 DNA reads TGCGCCAGCAGCACGGTCACGGGCGGCTACACCTTC. It specifies CASSTVTGGYTF.

This clonotype showed up many times. The V and J genes are TRBV27 and TRBJ2-1; D perhaps matches TRBD1 (6 bases). Germline CDR1 and CDR2: MNHEY and SMNVEV (reference sequence). V lost 6 bases and J lost 7, with 19 bases in between. The CDR3 length is 15 residues. CDR3 sequence (DNA): TGTGCCAGCAGCTTTTGGGGACAATCCGATAATGAGCAGTTCTTC. Translation: CASSFWGQSDNEQFF.

This clonotype was seen a handful of times. The gene calls are TRBV6-5 and TRBJ1-2; 8 bases align to TRBD1. Unmatched junction bases numbered 2, after V lost 6 bases and J lost 2 bases. The germline V gene encodes CDR1 MNHEY and CDR2 SVGAGI. This CDR3 comprises 13 residues. CDR3 amino acids: CASRGQVNYGYTF. The CDR3 DNA follows: TGTGCCAGCAGGGGACAGGTCAACTATGGCTACACCTTC.

There are a few counts of this clonotype. This sequence joins TRBV9 and TRBJ1-4; no clear D gene. Trimming removed 3 bases at V and 13 bases at J, with 16 bases between. Germline V gene data show CDR1 as SGDLS and CDR2 as YYNGEE. The CDR3 loop spans 13 amino acids. CDR3 in DNA: TGTGCCAGCAGCGGTTCTTCTGGGGAGCGACTGTTTTTT. It encodes CASSGSSGERLFF.